These 12 T cell receptor beta chains were all obtained from the same sample, sequenced in a study of tumor and adjacent non-tumor tissue in lung cancer. TCRbeta libraries were built with three rounds of nested PCR, modified from ARM-PCR. Via MiXCR, TCRdb re-called the multiplex PCR reads, giving one row per CDR3 protein. There are roughly 220,000 distinct CDR3 sequences in the sample; 70% to 75% occur only once, and under 30% lies in the top ten. No cell sorting was done before RNA was extracted from the tissue. The sequencing input was lung tumor tissue. These receptor sequences come from a man aged 55-75 years with non-small cell lung cancer.

This clonotype turned up a few times. A much larger clone lies one base from this, so it may be a read error. This chain links TRBV12-3 or TRBV12-4 with TRBJ1-2; D not resolved. The ends were cut back, 4 bases at V and 5 bases at J, with 11 bases in the middle. The CDR3 runs 13 residues. CDR3 in DNA: TGTGCCAGCAGTTATCGCAGAGGTTATGGCTACACCTTC. This codes for CASSYRRGYGYTF.

The chain couples TRBV5-1 to TRBJ2-5, with unresolved D. This CDR3 is 13 amino acids long. Trimming shortened V by 4 bases and J by 5 bases, and 12 bases separated the two germline ends. Germline V gives CDR1 SGHRS, CDR2 YFSETQ. As DNA, the CDR3 is TGCGCCAGCAGCGAGTCCCCTATCGAGACCCAGTACTTC. Encoded protein: CASSESPIETQYF.

The chain recombines TRBV20-1 with TRBJ2-1, with TRBD1 as a possible D gene (5 bases). CDR1 and CDR2 (germline): DFQATT, SNEGSKA (reference sequence). The CDR3 consists of 15 residues. CDR3 nucleotides: TGCGATGCCATGGTGGGGCTGAGCTCCTACAATGAGCAGTTCTTC. Protein sequence: CDAMVGLSSYNEQFF.

As concerns this clonotype: Sequence at one end of the junction differs from germline and may be a read error. The CDR3 region is CTSSKGAGEGNEQFF. The DNA of the CDR3 is TGCACCAGCAGCAAAGGGGCGGGAGAAGGGAATGAGCAGTTCTTC. V gene TRBV4-1 combines with J gene TRBJ2-1, with 7 bases that match TRBD2. This CDR3 contains 15 residues. Germline-derived CDR1 and CDR2 are MGHRA and YSYEKL.

The rearrangement links TRBV20-1 to TRBJ2-2; a possible D gene is TRBD2 (6 bases). The CDR3 runs to 14 residues. V lost 0 bases, J lost 2 bases, and 7 bases lay in between. The germline V gene encodes CDR1 DFQATT and CDR2 SNEGSKA (reference sequence). The CDR3 DNA follows: TGCAGTGCTAGAGAGGCGGGAAACACCGGGGAGCTGTTTTTT. It translates to CSAREAGNTGELFF.

The rearrangement uses TRBV4-2 and TRBJ2-2; D might be TRBD2 (6 bases). The V end was cut by 3 bases, the J end by 5 bases, with 13 bases between. Germline V gene sequence: CDR1 LGHNA, CDR2 YNFKEQ. This CDR3 is 15 amino acids long. The CDR3 nucleotides read TGTGCCAGCAGCCATTCTTTGGGGGGTACCGGGGAGCTGTTTTTT. Translation gives CASSHSLGGTGELFF.

This clonotype was recorded once. A much larger clone lies a single base off, so this may be a read error. The rearrangement joins TRBV20-1 to TRBJ2-1; D gene uncertain. Germline CDR1 and CDR2: DFQATT and SNEGSKA (reference sequence). The length of the CDR3 is 11 residues. With 7 bases removed from V and 5 bases from J, the gap between germline ends came to 9 bases. DNA of the CDR3: TGCAGTGTTACTTACCACAATGAGCAGTTCTTC. Translated, it gives CSVTYHNEQFF.

Of note for this clonotype: Because it lacks the conserved phenylalanine or tryptophan at the end, this CDR3 is likely a read error. This chain uses TRBV20-1 with TRBJ2-7; 8 bases map to TRBD1. Trimming at V came to 5 bases and at J to 1 base, leaving 4 bases not matched to a gene. This CDR3 comprises 13 residues. CDR1 is DFQATT and CDR2 is SNEGSKA in the germline V gene (reference sequence). The CDR3 reads CSAVRGLSYEQYI. CDR3 sequence (DNA): TGCAGTGCTGTCAGGGGGCTATCCTACGAGCAGTACATC.

Ten or more counts support this clonotype. The V call is TRBV12-3 or TRBV12-4, the J call TRBJ2-5, with 7 bases lining up with TRBD2. V was clipped by 2 bases and J by 3 bases; unmatched bases: 6. The CDR3 covers 15 residues. The CDR3 loop reads CASSLRSGREETQYF. As DNA, the CDR3 is TGTGCCAGCAGTTTACGTAGCGGGCGGGAAGAGACCCAGTACTTC.

A remark on this clonotype: The junction differs from germline at one of its ends, possibly a read error. This chain connects TRBV4-2 to TRBJ2-7; D might be TRBD1 or TRBD2, each matching 5 bases. Germline CDR1 and CDR2: LGHNA and YNFKEQ. The CDR3 extends over 15 amino acids. The chain's CDR3 is CATSQDLGDLGEQYF. The CDR3, as DNA: TGTGCCACCAGCCAAGATTTAGGAGATCTGGGGGAACAGTATTTC.

As to this clonotype: Since a much larger clone is just one base distant, this may be a read error. The chain recombines TRBV12-3 or TRBV12-4 with TRBJ2-1; D is possibly TRBD2 (6 bases). CDR3 length equals 13 residues. V dropped 5 bases and J dropped 9 bases, with 14 bases sitting between them. The CDR3: CASSRGMDGEQFF. The CDR3 nucleotides read TGTGCCAGCAGTCGGGGGATGGATGGTGAGCAGTTCTTC.

A word on this clonotype: A much larger clone differs by one base, so this may be a read error. The CDR3: CASSLMGGYNEQFF. CDR3 sequence (DNA): TGCGCCAGCAGCCTCATGGGAGGGTACAATGAGCAGTTCTTC. V gene TRBV4-3 combines with J gene TRBJ2-1, with 7 bases identical to TRBD2. Unmatched junction bases numbered 4, after V lost 4 bases and J lost 4 bases. The CDR3 sequence is 14 residues long. Germline-derived CDR1 and CDR2 are LGHNA and YSLEER.